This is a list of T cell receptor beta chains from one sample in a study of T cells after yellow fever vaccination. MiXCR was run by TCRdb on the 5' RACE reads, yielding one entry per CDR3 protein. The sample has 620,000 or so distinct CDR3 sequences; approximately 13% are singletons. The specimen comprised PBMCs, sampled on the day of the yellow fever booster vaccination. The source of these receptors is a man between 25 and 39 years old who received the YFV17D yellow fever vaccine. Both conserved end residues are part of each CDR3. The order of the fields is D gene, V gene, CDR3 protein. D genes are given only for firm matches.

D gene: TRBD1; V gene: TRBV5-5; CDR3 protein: CASSWGQGSSYEQYF
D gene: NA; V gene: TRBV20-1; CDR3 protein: CSARDLSTGSYNEQFF
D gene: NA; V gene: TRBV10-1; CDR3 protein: CASSEQYTGELFF
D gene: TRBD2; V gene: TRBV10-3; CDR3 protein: CAIAGGPYEQYF
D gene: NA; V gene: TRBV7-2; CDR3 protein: CASSPGRGGYTDTQYF
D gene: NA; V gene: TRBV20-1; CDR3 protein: CSARVGKTYTGELFF
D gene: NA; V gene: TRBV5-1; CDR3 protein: CASSFDQIYEQYF
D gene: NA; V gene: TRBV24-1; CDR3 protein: CATSDLDSQGTQYF
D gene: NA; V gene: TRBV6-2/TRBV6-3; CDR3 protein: CATATESYNEQFF
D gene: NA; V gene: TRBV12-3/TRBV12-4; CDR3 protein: CASSLGAQTGELFF
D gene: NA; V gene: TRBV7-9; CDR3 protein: CASSPGLAGLQYF
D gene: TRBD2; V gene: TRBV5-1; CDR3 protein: CASSLGRGPGLAGLNEQFF
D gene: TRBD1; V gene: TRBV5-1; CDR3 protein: CASSRRQGPQETQYF
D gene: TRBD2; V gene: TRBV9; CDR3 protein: CASSVAPTSGSTDTQYF
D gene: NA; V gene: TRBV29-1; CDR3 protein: CSVGGLEDGGYTF
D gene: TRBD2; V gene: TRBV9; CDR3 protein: CASSGTSGYTGELFF
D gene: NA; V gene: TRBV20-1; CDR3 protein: CSAPDSRTDTQYF
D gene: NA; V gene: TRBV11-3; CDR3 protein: CASSLDFNTGELFF
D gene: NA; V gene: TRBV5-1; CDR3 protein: CASSGWTNEQFF
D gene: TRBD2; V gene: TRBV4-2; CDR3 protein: CASSYAGGPGELFF
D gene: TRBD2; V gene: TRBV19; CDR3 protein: CASTGQGLPRETGELFF
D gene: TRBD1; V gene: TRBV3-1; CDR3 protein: CASSQDSTGTVYGYTF
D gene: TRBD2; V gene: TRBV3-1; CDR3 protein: CASSQETSGGGNEQFF
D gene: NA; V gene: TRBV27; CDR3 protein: CASRRAGLSSSYEQYF
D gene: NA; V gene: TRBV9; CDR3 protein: CASWTLAFYEQYF
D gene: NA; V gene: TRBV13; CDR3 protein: CASSLGNRSYGYTF
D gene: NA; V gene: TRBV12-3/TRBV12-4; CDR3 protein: CASSSRGDNEQFF
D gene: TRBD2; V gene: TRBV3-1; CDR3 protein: CASSRRPGTRGAQETQYF
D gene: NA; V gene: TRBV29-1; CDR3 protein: CSAEHGTDTQYF
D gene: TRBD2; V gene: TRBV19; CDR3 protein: CASRPGTSGTPDTQYF
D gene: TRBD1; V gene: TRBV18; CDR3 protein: CASSIGQGAGNEQFF
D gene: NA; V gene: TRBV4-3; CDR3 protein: CASSQRSQETQYF
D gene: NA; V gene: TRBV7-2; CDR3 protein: CASSLGPTPGNTIYF
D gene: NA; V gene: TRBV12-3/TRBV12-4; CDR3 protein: CASSLAGFGEQYF
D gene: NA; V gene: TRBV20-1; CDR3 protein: CSARDWTGVETQYF
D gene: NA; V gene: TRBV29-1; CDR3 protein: CSVTDGGTAFF
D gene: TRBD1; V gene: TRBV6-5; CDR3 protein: CASSYSIGQGGTQYF